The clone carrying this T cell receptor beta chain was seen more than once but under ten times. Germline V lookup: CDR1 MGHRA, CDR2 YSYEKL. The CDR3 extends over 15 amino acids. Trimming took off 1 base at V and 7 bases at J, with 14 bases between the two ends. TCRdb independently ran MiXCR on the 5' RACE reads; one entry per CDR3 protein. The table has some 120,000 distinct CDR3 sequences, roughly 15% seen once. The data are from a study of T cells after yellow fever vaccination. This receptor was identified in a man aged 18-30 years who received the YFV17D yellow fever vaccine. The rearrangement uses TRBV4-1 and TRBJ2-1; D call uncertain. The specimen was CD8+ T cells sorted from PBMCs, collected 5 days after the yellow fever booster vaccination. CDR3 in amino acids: CASSQVSLPTNEQFF. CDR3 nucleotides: TGCGCCAGCAGCCAAGTTAGCCTCCCTACAAATGAGCAGTTCTTC.